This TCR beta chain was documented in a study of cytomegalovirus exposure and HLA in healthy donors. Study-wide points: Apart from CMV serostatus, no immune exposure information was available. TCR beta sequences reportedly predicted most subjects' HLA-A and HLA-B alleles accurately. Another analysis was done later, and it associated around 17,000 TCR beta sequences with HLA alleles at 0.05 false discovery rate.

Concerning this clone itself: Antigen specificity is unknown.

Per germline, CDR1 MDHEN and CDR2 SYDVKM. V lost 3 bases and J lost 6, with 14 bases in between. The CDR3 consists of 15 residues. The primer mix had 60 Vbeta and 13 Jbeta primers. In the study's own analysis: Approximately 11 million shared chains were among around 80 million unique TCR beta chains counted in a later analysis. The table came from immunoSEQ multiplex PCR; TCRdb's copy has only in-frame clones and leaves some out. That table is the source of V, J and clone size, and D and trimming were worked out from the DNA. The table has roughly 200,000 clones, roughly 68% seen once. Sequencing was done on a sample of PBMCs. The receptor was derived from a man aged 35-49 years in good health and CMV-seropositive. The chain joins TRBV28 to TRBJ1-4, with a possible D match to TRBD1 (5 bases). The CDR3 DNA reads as TGTGCCAGCAGTTTTTCCAGGGCGGGGGATGAAAAACTGTTTTTT. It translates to CASSFSRAGDEKLFF.